This TCR beta chain was obtained from a study of cytotoxic CD8 clonotypes in ibrutinib-treated CLL. Trimming left V 7 bases short and J 0 bases short, with 9 bases between. In germline, CDR1 is MNHEY, CDR2 SVGAGI. The CDR3 is 14 amino acids. This clone was observed a single time. Assay: immunoSEQ multiplex PCR; the TCRdb copy retains only in-frame clones and omits some. The table has about 57,000 clones, around 60% seen once; the top ten hold about a fifth. The receptor comes from a human donor with chronic lymphocytic leukemia. The sequences come from PBMCs, collected after 24 months of ibrutinib treatment. The chain combines TRBV6-5 with TRBJ1-4; D not certain. CDR3 sequence (DNA): TGTGCCAGCACTAAACTCTCAACTAATGAAAAACTGTTTTTT. As protein: CASTKLSTNEKLFF.